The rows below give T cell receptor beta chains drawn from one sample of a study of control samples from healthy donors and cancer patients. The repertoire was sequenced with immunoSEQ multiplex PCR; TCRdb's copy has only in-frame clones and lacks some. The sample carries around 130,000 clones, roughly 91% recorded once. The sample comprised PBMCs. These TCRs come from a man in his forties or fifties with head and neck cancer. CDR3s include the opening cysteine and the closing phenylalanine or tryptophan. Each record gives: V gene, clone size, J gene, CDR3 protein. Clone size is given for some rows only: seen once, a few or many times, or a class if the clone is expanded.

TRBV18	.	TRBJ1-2	CASSPTRVDIGDGYTF
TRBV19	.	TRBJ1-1	CASAGPTTEAFF
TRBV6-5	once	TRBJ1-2	CASSMSPNYGYTF
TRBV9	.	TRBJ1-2	CASSVDVRQGYGYTF
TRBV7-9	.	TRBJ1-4	CASSLGVGVGTNEKLFF
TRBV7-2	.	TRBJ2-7	CASSLRRTSGGQVYEQYF
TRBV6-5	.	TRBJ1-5	CASSRVGTADQPQHF
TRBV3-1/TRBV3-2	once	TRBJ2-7	CASSQGGDANRKQYF
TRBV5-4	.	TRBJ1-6	CASSFYQGINSPLHF
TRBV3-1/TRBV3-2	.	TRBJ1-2	CASSQLGAWGYTF